The entry below describes one T cell receptor beta chain. Reverse transcribing all isolated RNA meant expressed TCRB transcripts were sequenced. Repertoires were generated with immunoSEQ multiplex PCR, while TCRdb's copy carries only in-frame clones and drops some. The sample holds over 100,000 clones, less than 40% seen once. The data originate from a study of beta chain features in type 1 diabetes. Heparinised blood was drawn once per donor, averaging approximately 100 mL. Cell sorting via CD45RO/CCR7/CD25/CD127/CD95/CD27 was performed to obtain CD4+ naive, central memory, regulatory and stem cell-like memory cells. Purity (above 95%) was reached by all sorted populations. With V trimmed by 1 base and J by 7 bases, 7 bases remained unmatched. The V gene's germline CDR1 is MGHRA and CDR2 YSYEKL. There are 15 residues in the CDR3.

The chain has TRBV4-1 and TRBJ1-5; 7 bases fit TRBD1. This TCR came from a young woman in good health. Sequences were obtained from stem cell memory CD4+ T cells from blood. The CDR3, as DNA: TGCGCCAGCAGCCAAGTGGAGGGGGCTCGACAGCCCCAGCATTTT. Protein sequence: CASSQVEGARQPQHF.